A selection of T cell receptor beta chains follows, all from one sample in a study of blood T cell repertoires in COVID-19. Measured with immunoSEQ multiplex PCR; TCRdb has only the in-frame clones, and not every one. The sample contains around 53,000 clones, about 77% of which appear only once. The specimen was peripheral blood. These receptors originate from a man aged 70 or older with active or convalescent COVID-19. The CDR3 runs from the conserved cysteine through the conserved F or W. D genes are given only for firm matches. Size is stated for part of the rows, as once, few or many counts, or as a class when the clone is expanded.

v_call,d_call,j_call,clone_size,cdr3_aa,cdr3_nt
TRBV5-1,NA,TRBJ1-1,NA,CASSLYKGSTEAFF,TGCGCCAGCAGCTTGTATAAGGGGTCCACTGAAGCTTTCTTT
TRBV7-3,NA,TRBJ1-2,NA,CASSLVGTYGYTF,TGTGCCAGCAGCTTAGTCGGTACCTATGGCTACACCTTC
TRBV27,NA,TRBJ2-1,NA,CASFRPGGDNNEQFF,TGTGCCAGCTTCCGCCCGGGGGGCGACAACAATGAGCAGTTCTTC
TRBV29-1,TRBD1,TRBJ1-2,NA,CSVGGQGDWGYTF,TGCAGCGTGGGGGGACAGGGAGACTGGGGCTACACCTTC
TRBV10-3,NA,TRBJ1-1,NA,CAISERRQPRFGTEAFF,TGTGCCATCAGTGAACGCAGGCAACCTCGGTTTGGCACTGAAGCTTTCTTT
TRBV4-3,TRBD1,TRBJ2-2,once,CASSQGLLDRGTGELFF,TGCGCCAGCAGCCAGGGGTTACTGGACAGGGGGACCGGGGAGCTGTTTTTT
TRBV30,NA,TRBJ1-5,NA,CAWSSQGSKSQHF,TGTGCCTGGAGCTCGCAGGGGTCAAAGTCCCAGCATTTT
TRBV28,TRBD1,TRBJ1-5,NA,CASSSPRQGAGQPQHF,TGTGCCAGCAGTTCGCCAAGACAGGGGGCCGGGCAGCCCCAGCATTTT
TRBV24-1,TRBD1,TRBJ2-2,few,CATSDLRGQNTGELFF,TGTGCCACCAGTGATCTCAGGGGGCAAAACACCGGGGAGCTGTTTTTT
TRBV11-1,TRBD2,TRBJ2-7,NA,CASSLGTSGMYEQYF,TGTGCCAGCAGCTTAGGGACTAGCGGGATGTACGAGCAGTACTTC
TRBV20-1,TRBD1,TRBJ1-1,NA,CSASPPTGTGFTEAFF,TGCAGTGCTAGTCCTCCAACCGGGACAGGGTTCACTGAAGCTTTCTTT
TRBV10-3,NA,TRBJ1-2,NA,CAISDPTGRGNYGYTF,TGTGCCATCAGTGATCCCACAGGGAGGGGTAACTATGGCTACACCTTC
TRBV3-1/TRBV3-2,NA,TRBJ2-7,NA,CASSQDGGRSMYF,TGTGCCAGCAGCCAAGATGGAGGGAGGAGTATGTACTTC
TRBV6-6,NA,TRBJ1-2,NA,CASSWTGGAYGYTF,TGTGCCAGCAGTTGGACGGGGGGTGCCTATGGCTACACCTTC
TRBV7-2,TRBD2,TRBJ2-3,once,CASSSFPRGSTDTQYF,TGTGCCAGCAGCTCATTCCCGCGGGGGAGCACAGATACGCAGTATTTT
TRBV7-8,TRBD1,TRBJ2-7,NA,CASSPAMVGGYREQYF,TGTGCCAGCAGCCCGGCCATGGTAGGGGGCTATCGGGAGCAGTACTTC
TRBV6-2/TRBV6-3,TRBD2,TRBJ2-7,once,CASTPSGRVLEQYF,TGTGCCAGCACCCCCAGCGGGAGGGTCTTGGAGCAGTACTTC
TRBV6-1,NA,TRBJ1-2,few,CASSDIYGYTF,TGTGCCAGCAGTGACATCTATGGCTACACCTTC
TRBV6-5,NA,TRBJ2-3,many,CASSYVPGSDTQYF,TGTGCCAGCAGTTACGTACCAGGGTCGGATACGCAGTATTTT
TRBV11-3,TRBD1,TRBJ2-1,NA,CASSERQGIDGEQFF,TGTGCCAGCAGCGAGCGACAGGGAATCGACGGCGAGCAGTTCTTC
TRBV7-9,TRBD1,TRBJ2-7,NA,CASSPGTGAYEQYF,TGTGCCAGCAGCCCCGGGACAGGGGCCTACGAGCAGTACTTC
TRBV4-3,NA,TRBJ1-5,medium-sized,CASSQDGGGNQPQHF,TGCGCCAGCAGCCAAGATGGGGGGGGGAATCAGCCCCAGCATTTT
TRBV6-5,NA,TRBJ2-4,NA,CASSYSGSKNIQYF,TGTGCCAGCAGTTACTCGGGCTCCAAAAACATTCAGTACTTC
TRBV29-1,TRBD1,TRBJ2-2,few,CSVRTGNTGELFF,TGCAGCGTCCGGACAGGGAACACCGGGGAGCTGTTTTTT
TRBV24-1,NA,TRBJ1-2,NA,CATSDRGRGYGYTF,TGTGCCACCAGTGATCGAGGGAGGGGTTATGGCTACACCTTC
TRBV3-1/TRBV3-2,NA,TRBJ2-7,NA,CASRSSYEQYF,TGTGCCAGCAGGTCGTCCTACGAGCAGTACTTC
TRBV2,TRBD1,TRBJ2-1,NA,CASKTGVAEQFF,TGTGCCAGCAAAACAGGGGTGGCTGAGCAGTTCTTC
TRBV5-1,TRBD1,TRBJ1-2,once,CASSRTGDHRYGYTF,TGCGCCAGCAGCCGCACAGGGGATCATCGCTATGGCTACACCTTC
TRBV10-3,NA,TRBJ2-2,NA,CAILGDSLDTGELFF,TGTGCCATCCTAGGGGACTCCCTAGACACCGGGGAGCTGTTTTTT
TRBV19,TRBD1,TRBJ1-3,NA,CASSNRGRGNTIYF,TGTGCCAGTAGTAACAGGGGACGTGGAAACACCATATATTTT
TRBV28,NA,TRBJ1-6,NA,CASSTRTTNSPLHF,TGTGCCAGCAGTACCCGGACAACAAATTCACCCCTCCACTTT
TRBV7-9,NA,TRBJ2-5,NA,CASSLVEETQYF,TGTGCCAGCAGCTTAGTAGAAGAGACCCAGTACTTC
TRBV7-3,NA,TRBJ2-1,once,CASSSLTGRGSYNEQFF,TGTGCCAGCAGCTCCTTGACAGGGCGGGGTTCCTACAATGAGCAGTTCTTC
TRBV6-5,TRBD1,TRBJ2-7,NA,CASSPPGTGNEQYF,TGTGCCAGCAGTCCTCCCGGGACAGGGAACGAGCAGTACTTC
TRBV4-1,NA,TRBJ2-4,NA,CASSQTAVGVSKNIQYF,TGCGCCAGCAGCCAAACCGCAGTCGGGGTTAGCAAAAACATTCAGTACTTC
TRBV7-2,NA,TRBJ1-1,NA,CASSLNRGNTEAFF,TGTGCCAGCAGCTTAAACCGGGGGAACACTGAAGCTTTCTTT
TRBV11-2,TRBD1,TRBJ1-2,NA,CASSFGQGKYGYTF,TGTGCCAGCAGCTTTGGACAGGGCAAGTATGGCTACACCTTC
TRBV2,NA,TRBJ1-5,NA,CASMGGGGGNQPQHF,TGTGCCAGCATGGGGGGAGGGGGTGGCAATCAGCCCCAGCATTTT
TRBV12-3/TRBV12-4,NA,TRBJ2-1,NA,CASSLFGNEQFF,TGTGCCAGCAGTTTATTCGGCAATGAGCAGTTCTTC
TRBV4-3,NA,TRBJ2-7,NA,CASSQTIGGEVYF,TGCGCCAGCAGCCAAACAATAGGGGGGGAGGTGTACTTC
TRBV2,NA,TRBJ1-1,many,CASSERSGYPEAFF,TGTGCCAGCAGTGAAAGGTCAGGGTACCCTGAAGCTTTCTTT
TRBV9,TRBD1,TRBJ1-3,once,CASSVRVQGAGNTIYF,TGTGCCAGCAGCGTAAGGGTACAGGGGGCTGGAAACACCATATATTTT
TRBV2,NA,TRBJ1-5,NA,CASSGEGKGNQPQHF,TGTGCCAGCAGTGGGGAGGGTAAGGGGAATCAGCCCCAGCATTTT
TRBV10-3,TRBD2,TRBJ2-2,NA,CAILHREGKRNTGELFF,TGTGCCATCCTTCACCGGGAGGGGAAACGGAACACCGGGGAGCTGTTTTTT
TRBV28,NA,TRBJ1-6,few,CASSLVGSSYNSPLHF,TGTGCCAGCAGTTTGGTAGGGAGCTCCTATAATTCACCCCTCCACTTT
TRBV27,NA,TRBJ1-1,NA,CASSLSWSQMNTEAFF,TGTGCCAGCAGTTTATCGTGGAGCCAAATGAACACTGAAGCTTTCTTT
TRBV7-3,NA,TRBJ2-7,NA,CASSPTWGLADSYEQYF,TGTGCCAGCAGCCCGACCTGGGGGCTAGCGGACTCCTACGAGCAGTACTTC
TRBV7-3,TRBD1,TRBJ2-7,NA,CASSLGTGPYEQYF,TGTGCCAGCAGCTTAGGGACAGGCCCCTACGAGCAGTACTTC
TRBV2,NA,TRBJ1-1,NA,CASSLYGSEAFF,TGTGCCAGCAGTTTGTACGGTTCTGAAGCTTTCTTT
TRBV11-3,NA,TRBJ2-6,NA,CASSPGTSGANVLTF,TGTGCCAGCAGCCCGGGAACCTCTGGGGCCAACGTCCTGACTTTC
TRBV6-2/TRBV6-3,TRBD1,TRBJ2-6,once,CASSYPDRGYGGANVLTF,TGTGCCAGCAGTTACCCGGACAGGGGCTACGGGGGGGCCAACGTCCTGACTTTC
TRBV9,NA,TRBJ1-2,once,CASSRGGRDGYTF,TGTGCCAGCAGCCGCGGGGGGCGCGATGGCTACACCTTC
TRBV7-2,TRBD1,TRBJ2-2,NA,CASSSGPGTGIGELFF,TGTGCCAGCAGCTCGGGTCCCGGGACAGGGATCGGGGAGCTGTTTTTT
TRBV2,TRBD2,TRBJ2-7,NA,CASSTTSGGAYEQYF,TGTGCCAGCAGTACGACTAGCGGAGGGGCCTACGAGCAGTACTTC